This T cell receptor (beta chain) derives from a study of identical twins. The CDR3 loop spans 18 amino acids. V lost 2 bases to trimming and J lost 2 bases, with 21 bases between them. In germline, CDR1 is LGHDT, CDR2 YNNKEL (reference sequence). This clonotype came up a few times. TCRdb reprocessed the 5' RACE reads via MiXCR and lists one record per CDR3 protein. The sample carries roughly 770,000 distinct CDR3 sequences, about 18% recorded once. The same data also went into a second study, on T cells expressing NK-cell markers. That study reports: The study did not resolve the HCMV specificity of expanded NKG2C+ T cell clones.

The chain combines TRBV3-1 with TRBJ2-5; possibly TRBD1 for D (6 bases). Sequencing was done on a sample of PBMCs. The sequence was collected from a woman under 30 in good health. The CDR3 here is CASSQRGYKGSPQETQYF. The CDR3 DNA reads TGTGCCAGCAGCCAAAGGGGGTATAAGGGGTCACCTCAAGAGACCCAGTACTTC.